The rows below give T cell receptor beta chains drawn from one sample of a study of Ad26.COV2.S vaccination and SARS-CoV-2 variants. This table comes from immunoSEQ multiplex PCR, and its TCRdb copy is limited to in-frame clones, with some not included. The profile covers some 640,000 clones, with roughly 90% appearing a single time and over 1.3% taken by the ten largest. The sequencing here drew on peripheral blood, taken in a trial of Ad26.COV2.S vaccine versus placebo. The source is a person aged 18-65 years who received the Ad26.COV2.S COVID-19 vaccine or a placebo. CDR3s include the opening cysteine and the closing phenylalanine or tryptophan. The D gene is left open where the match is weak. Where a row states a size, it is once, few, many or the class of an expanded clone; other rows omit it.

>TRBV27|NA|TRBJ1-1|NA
TGTGCCAGCAGTTTGCGGCTGAACACTGAAGCTTTCTTT
CASSLRLNTEAFF
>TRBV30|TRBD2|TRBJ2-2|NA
TGTGCCTGGAGATCAGGGAGGGCCGGGGAGCTGTTTTTT
CAWRSGRAGELFF
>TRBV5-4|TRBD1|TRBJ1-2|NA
TGTGCCAGCAGCTTGGTTCGCCAGGGGGGCCCTATCCTGTATGGCTACACCTTC
CASSLVRQGGPILYGYTF
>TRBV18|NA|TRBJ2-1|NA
TGTGCCAGCTCACCAGACTCGCCCAGTGAGCAGTTCTTC
CASSPDSPSEQFF
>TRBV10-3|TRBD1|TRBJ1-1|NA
TGTGCCATCAACCCAGACAGGGGCACTGAAGCTTTCTTT
CAINPDRGTEAFF
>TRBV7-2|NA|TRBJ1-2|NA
TGTGCCAGCAGCTTAGCGCTGGGCCCAAACTATGGCTACACCTTC
CASSLALGPNYGYTF
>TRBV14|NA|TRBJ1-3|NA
TGTGCCAGCAGGCGAGACGGTCGCTCTGGAAACACCATATATTTT
CASRRDGRSGNTIYF
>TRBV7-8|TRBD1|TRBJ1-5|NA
TGTGCCAGCAGCCGTTGGGACAGGGAGGGTCAGCCCCAGCATTTT
CASSRWDREGQPQHF
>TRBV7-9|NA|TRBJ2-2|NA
TGTGCCAGCAGCTTAGTTTCCGGTCGGGGCACCGGGGAGCTGTTTTTT
CASSLVSGRGTGELFF
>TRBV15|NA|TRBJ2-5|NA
TGTGCCACCAGCATAAACAGGGAGTGGGAGACCCAGTACTTC
CATSINREWETQYF
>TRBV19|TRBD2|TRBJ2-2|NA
TGTGCCAGTAGGCGGCGGGAGGTCGCGAACACCGGGGAGCTGTTTTTT
CASRRREVANTGELFF
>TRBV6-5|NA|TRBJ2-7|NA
TGTGCCAGCAAATTTGCTGTGGGCTACGAGCAGTACTTC
CASKFAVGYEQYF
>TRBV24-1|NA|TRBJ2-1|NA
TGTGCCACTCAGTGGCGGGACCGTTCGGATGAGCAGTTCTTC
CATQWRDRSDEQFF
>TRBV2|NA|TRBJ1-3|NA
TGTGCCAGCACGACAGACTCTGGAAACACCATATATTTT
CASTTDSGNTIYF
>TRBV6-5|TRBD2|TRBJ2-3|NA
TGTGCCAGCAGTTACAGCGCTAGCGGCCACACAGATACGCAGTATTTT
CASSYSASGHTDTQYF
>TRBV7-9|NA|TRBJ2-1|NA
TGTGCCAGCAGCCCCCGAGGTGGTCAGCAGTTCTTC
CASSPRGGQQFF
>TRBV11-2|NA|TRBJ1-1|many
TGTGCCAGCAGCTTAGACCCAGGGGTGAACACTGAAGCTTTCTTT
CASSLDPGVNTEAFF
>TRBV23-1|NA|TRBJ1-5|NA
TGCGCCACCCCCGGGGATATAGGTGGCAATCAGCCCCAGCATTTT
CATPGDIGGNQPQHF
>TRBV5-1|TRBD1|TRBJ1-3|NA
TGCGCCAGCAGCTACGATACAGGGGGGAGAGGAAACACCATATATTTT
CASSYDTGGRGNTIYF
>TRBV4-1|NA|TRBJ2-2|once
TGCGCCAGCAGCCAAGACCCCGGGGAGCTGTTTTTT
CASSQDPGELFF
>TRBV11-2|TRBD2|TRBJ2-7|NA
TGTGCCAGCAGCTTAGATCCTGTGACTAGCGGGAGGTACGAGCAGTACTTC
CASSLDPVTSGRYEQYF
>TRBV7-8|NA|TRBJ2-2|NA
TGTGCCAGCAGCCCGCGACTAGCCGGGGAGCTGTTTTTT
CASSPRLAGELFF
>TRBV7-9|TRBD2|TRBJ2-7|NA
TGTGCCAGCAGCTTATCTTCACTAGCGTACGAGCAGTACTTC
CASSLSSLAYEQYF
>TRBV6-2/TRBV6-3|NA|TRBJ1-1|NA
TGTGCCAGCAGTTACTACCCCCCGGGGAAAGCTTTCTTT
CASSYYPPGKAFF
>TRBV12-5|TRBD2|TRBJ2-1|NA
TGTGCTAGTGGTTTCGGGGGGGGTTCCTACAATGAGCAGTTCTTC
CASGFGGGSYNEQFF
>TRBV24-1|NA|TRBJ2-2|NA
TGTGCCACCAGTGCTCTTCCTAACACCGGGGAGCTGTTTTTT
CATSALPNTGELFF
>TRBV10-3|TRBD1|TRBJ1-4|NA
TGTGCCACCTCGGAAGGGGGCAGCCTTAATGAAAAACTGTTTTTT
CATSEGGSLNEKLFF
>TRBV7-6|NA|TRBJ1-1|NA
TGTGCCAGCAGCCGAGGGGTTAACACTGAAGCTTTCTTT
CASSRGVNTEAFF
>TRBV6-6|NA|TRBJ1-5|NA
TGTGCCAGCGGGGGGGTTAATAGCAATCAGCCCCAGCATTTT
CASGGVNSNQPQHF
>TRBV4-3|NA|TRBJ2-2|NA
TGCGCCAGCAGCCAACCGGGGGGCCCGAACACCGGGGAGCTGTTTTTT
CASSQPGGPNTGELFF